These 10 T cell receptor beta chains were all obtained from the same sample, sequenced in a study of PD-L1 blockade in urothelial cancer. Sample time point: pretreatment peripheral blood. TCRdb's table, derived via immunoSEQ multiplex PCR, lists solely in-frame clones and lacks some. Among around 38,000 clones listed, approximately 84% were seen once. Source: PBMCs, taken around atezolizumab (anti-PD-L1) treatment. The origin of the receptors is a man aged 55 to 69 with urothelial cancer.

The V gene is TRBV6-5, the J gene TRBJ2-7, with D possibly TRBD2 on 5 matching bases. V shed 6 bases and J shed 6 bases, with 18 bases lying between them. The germline gives CDR1 MNHEY, CDR2 SVGAGI. The CDR3 sequence is 14 residues long. The CDR3 bases are TGTGCCAGCAGCTCCTTAGCAGCCCGGGGCGAGCAGTACTTC. Encoded protein: CASSSLAARGEQYF.

The CDR3 DNA sequence: TGTGCCAGCAGCTTAGGACTAGTAACCGATGAGCAGTTCTTC. Its translation: CASSLGLVTDEQFF. The chain carries TRBV7-9 and TRBJ2-1, with D perhaps matching TRBD2 (6 bases). Deletions cut 1 base from V and 8 bases from J, with 12 bases between. Looked up from germline, CDR1 is SEHNR and CDR2 is FQNEAQ (reference sequence). This CDR3 region has 14 residues.

This clone was counted a few times. This chain uses TRBV6-5 with TRBJ1-2; D is unclear. The CDR3 has 14 amino acids. Germline lookup yields CDR1 MNHEY and CDR2 SVGAGI. With 4 bases removed from V and 7 bases from J, the gap between germline ends came to 16 bases. The CDR3 DNA sequence: TGTGCCAGCAGTTCAAGGATTGCGGCTGGTGGCTACACCTTC. This gives the protein CASSSRIAAGGYTF.

V and J are TRBV18 and TRBJ2-1, with TRBD1 matching 9 bases. Germline V CDR1 and CDR2: KGHSH, LQKENI. This CDR3 is 13 amino acids long. V shed 1 base, J shed 8 bases, and the junction held 0 bases outside the gene matches. CDR3 residues: CASSPRQGDEQFF. The CDR3 DNA is TGTGCCAGCTCACCACGACAGGGGGATGAGCAGTTCTTC.

CDR3 region: CASSPPAGGVREQYF. CDR3 sequence (DNA): TGTGCCAGCAGCCCACCCGCAGGGGGTGTCCGCGAGCAGTACTTC. The chain links TRBV9 to TRBJ2-7; 7 bases agree with TRBD1. Germline V gene lookup returns CDR1 SGDLS and CDR2 YYNGEE. CDR3 length equals 15 residues. Unmatched junction bases numbered 13, after V lost 4 bases and J lost 6 bases.

Turning to this clone: One end of the junction varies from germline; a read error may be responsible. V and J are TRBV7-2 and TRBJ1-4; unclear D gene. This CDR3 is built from 12 residues. The germline V gene encodes CDR1 SGHTA and CDR2 FQGNSA. CDR3 DNA: TGTGCCAGCAGTCGAACTAGTGAAAAACTGTTTTTT. Translating it yields CASSRTSEKLFF.

The J gene is TRBJ2-7, the V gene TRBV4-1; 7 nucleotides match TRBD1. Germline V CDR1 and CDR2: MGHRA, YSYEKL. The CDR3 extends over 13 amino acids. V shed 3 bases and J 2 bases; nucleotides not matched to a gene: 1. The CDR3 DNA sequence: TGCGCCAGCAGCCAGGGACAGCCCTACGAGCAGTACTTC. Residues: CASSQGQPYEQYF.

The rearrangement joins TRBV29-1 to TRBJ1-2; D unclear. The germline gives CDR1 SQVTM, CDR2 ANQGSEA. Between the trimmed V and J ends, which lost 7 bases and 5 bases, there was a span of 11 bases. CDR3 length: 11 residues. Written as DNA, the CDR3 is TGCAGCGCTGGTAGTGGTTATGGCTACACCTTC. Its translation: CSAGSGYGYTF.

A remark on this clone: One junction end disagrees with the germline gene, perhaps due to a read error. The rearrangement links TRBV7-7 to TRBJ2-3; D gene unclear. This CDR3 contains 13 residues. Germline CDR1 SSHAT, CDR2 FNYEAQ (reference sequence). CDR3 sequence: CASSLLTRDTQYF. The CDR3 DNA follows: TGTGCTAGCAGCTTGTTAACTCGAGATACGCAGTATTTT.

The V gene is TRBV2, the J gene TRBJ2-2; D might be TRBD2 (5 bases). V shed 3 bases and J shed 2 bases, with 10 bases lying between them. The CDR3 has 15 amino acids. Germline loops: CDR1 SNHLY, CDR2 FYNNEI. CDR3: CASSEGDLNTGELFF. CDR3 nucleotides: TGTGCCAGCAGTGAGGGAGACCTTAACACCGGGGAGCTGTTTTTT.